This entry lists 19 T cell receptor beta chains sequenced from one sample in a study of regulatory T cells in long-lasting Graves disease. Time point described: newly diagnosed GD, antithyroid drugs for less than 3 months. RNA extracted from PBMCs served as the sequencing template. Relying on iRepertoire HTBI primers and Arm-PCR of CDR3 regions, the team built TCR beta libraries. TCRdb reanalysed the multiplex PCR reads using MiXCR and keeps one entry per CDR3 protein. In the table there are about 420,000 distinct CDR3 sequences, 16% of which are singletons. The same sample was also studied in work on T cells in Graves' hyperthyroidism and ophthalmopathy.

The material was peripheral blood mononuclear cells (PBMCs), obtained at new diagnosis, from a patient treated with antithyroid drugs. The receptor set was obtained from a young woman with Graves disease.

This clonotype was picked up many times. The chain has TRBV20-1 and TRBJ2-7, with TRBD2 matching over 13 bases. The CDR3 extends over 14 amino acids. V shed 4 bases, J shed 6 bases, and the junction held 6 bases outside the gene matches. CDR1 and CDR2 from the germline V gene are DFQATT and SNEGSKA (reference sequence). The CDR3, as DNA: TGCAGTGCTACCGGACTAGCGGGAGTGGGCGAGCAGTACTTC. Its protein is CSATGLAGVGEQYF.

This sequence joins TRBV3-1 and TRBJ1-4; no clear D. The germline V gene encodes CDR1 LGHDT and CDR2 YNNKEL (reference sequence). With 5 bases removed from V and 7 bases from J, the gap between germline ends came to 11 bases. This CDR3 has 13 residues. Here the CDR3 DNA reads TGTGCCAGCAGCACAGTTCCGGGTGAAAAACTGTTTTTT. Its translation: CASSTVPGEKLFF. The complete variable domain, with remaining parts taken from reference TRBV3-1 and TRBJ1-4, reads DTAVSQTPKYLVTQMGNDKSIKCEQNLGHDTMYWYKQDSKKFLKIMFSYNNKELIINETVPNRFSPKSPDKAHLNLHINSLELGDSAVYFCASSTVPGEKLFFGSGTQLSVL.

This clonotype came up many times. The CDR3 loop is CSARGLAGLVSPTDTQYF. DNA for the CDR3: TGCAGTGCTAGGGGCCTAGCGGGTCTCGTATCCCCCACAGATACGCAGTATTTT. This rearrangement joins TRBV20-1 to TRBJ2-3, with 8 bases matching TRBD2. The CDR3 is made up of 18 amino acids. J was trimmed by 2 bases and V by 3 bases; bases with no gene match: 16. Germline CDR1 is DFQATT and CDR2 is SNEGSKA (reference sequence).

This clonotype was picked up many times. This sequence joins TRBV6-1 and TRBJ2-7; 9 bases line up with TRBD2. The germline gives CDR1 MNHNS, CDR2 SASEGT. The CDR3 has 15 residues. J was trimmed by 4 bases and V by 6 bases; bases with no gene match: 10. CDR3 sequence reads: CASRTGTSLLYEQYF. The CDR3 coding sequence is TGTGCCAGCAGAACCGGGACTAGCCTACTTTACGAGCAGTACTTC.

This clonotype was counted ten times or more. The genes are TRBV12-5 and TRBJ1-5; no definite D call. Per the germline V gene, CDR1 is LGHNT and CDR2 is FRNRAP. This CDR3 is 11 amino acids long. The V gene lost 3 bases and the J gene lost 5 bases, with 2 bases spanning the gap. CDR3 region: CASGLDQPQHF. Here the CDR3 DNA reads TGTGCTAGTGGTTTAGATCAGCCCCAGCATTTT.

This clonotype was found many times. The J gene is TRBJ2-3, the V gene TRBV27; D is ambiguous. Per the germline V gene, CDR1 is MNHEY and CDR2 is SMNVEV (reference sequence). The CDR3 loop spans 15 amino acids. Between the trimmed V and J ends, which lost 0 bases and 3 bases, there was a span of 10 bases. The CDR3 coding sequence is TGTGCCAGCAGTTTATCGAAGGAGTTAACAGATACGCAGTATTTT. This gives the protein CASSLSKELTDTQYF.

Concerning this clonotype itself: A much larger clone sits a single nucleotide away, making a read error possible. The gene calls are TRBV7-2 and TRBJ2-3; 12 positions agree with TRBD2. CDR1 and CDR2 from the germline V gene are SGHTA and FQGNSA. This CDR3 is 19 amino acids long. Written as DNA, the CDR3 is TGTGCCAGCAGCTCCCCAACTAGCGGGAGGTGGGCGGGGGGAGATACGGAGTATTTT. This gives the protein CASSSPTSGRWAGGDTEYF.

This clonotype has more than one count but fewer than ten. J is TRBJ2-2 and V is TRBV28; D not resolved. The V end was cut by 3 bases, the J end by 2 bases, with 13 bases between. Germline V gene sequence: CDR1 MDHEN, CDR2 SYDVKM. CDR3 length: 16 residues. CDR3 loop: CASSFWGRYNTGELFF. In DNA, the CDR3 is TGTGCCAGCAGTTTCTGGGGAAGATATAACACCGGGGAGCTGTTTTTT.

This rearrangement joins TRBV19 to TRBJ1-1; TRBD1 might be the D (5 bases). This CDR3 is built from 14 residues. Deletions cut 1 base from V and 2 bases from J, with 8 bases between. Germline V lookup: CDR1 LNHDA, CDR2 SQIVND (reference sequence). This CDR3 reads CASSIVGGNTEAFF. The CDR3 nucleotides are TGTGCCAGTAGTATAGTGGGGGGTAACACTGAAGCTTTCTTT. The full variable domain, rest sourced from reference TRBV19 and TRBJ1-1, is DGGITQSPKYLFRKEGQNVTLSCEQNLNHDAMYWYRQDPGQGLRLIYYSQIVNDFQKGDIAEGYSVSREKKESFPLTVTSAQKNPTAFYLCASSIVGGNTEAFFGQGTRLTVV.

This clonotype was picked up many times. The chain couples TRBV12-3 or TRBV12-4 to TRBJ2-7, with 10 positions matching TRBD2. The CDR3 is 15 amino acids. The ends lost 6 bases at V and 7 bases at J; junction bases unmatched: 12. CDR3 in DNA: TGTGCCAGCAGCAAGTCTAGCGGGAGTTGGAAAGAGCAGTACTTC. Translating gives CASSKSSGSWKEQYF.

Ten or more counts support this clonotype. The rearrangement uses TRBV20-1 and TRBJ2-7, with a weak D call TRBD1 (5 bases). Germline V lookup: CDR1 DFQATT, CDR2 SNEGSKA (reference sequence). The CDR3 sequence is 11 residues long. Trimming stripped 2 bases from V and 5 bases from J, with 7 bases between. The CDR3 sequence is CSARLGDEQYF. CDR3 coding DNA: TGCAGTGCTAGATTAGGGGACGAGCAGTACTTC.

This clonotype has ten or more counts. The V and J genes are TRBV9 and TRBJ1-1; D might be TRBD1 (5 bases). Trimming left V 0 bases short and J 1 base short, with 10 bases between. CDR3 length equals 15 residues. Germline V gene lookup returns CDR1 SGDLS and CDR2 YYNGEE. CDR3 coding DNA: TGTGCCAGCAGCGTAGCCCGGGGGAAGAACACTGAAGCTTTCTTT. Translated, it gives CASSVARGKNTEAFF.

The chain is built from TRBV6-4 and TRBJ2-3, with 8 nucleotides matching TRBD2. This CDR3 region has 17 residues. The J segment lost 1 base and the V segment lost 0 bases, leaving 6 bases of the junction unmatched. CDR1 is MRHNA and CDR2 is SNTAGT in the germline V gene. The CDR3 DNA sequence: TGTGCCAGCAGTGACTCAACTAGCGGCGGCGGCACAGATACGCAGTATTTT. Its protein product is CASSDSTSGGGTDTQYF.

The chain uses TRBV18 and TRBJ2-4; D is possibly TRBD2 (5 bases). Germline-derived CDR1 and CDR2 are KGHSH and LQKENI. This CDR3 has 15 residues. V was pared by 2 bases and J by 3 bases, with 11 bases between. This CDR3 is CASSPSGIGKNIQYF. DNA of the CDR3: TGTGCCAGCTCACCAAGCGGAATCGGCAAAAACATTCAGTACTTC.

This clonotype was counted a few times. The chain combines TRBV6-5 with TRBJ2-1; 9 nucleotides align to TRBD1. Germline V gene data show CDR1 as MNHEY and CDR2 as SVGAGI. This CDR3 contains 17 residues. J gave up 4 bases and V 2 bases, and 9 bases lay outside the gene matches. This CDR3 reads CASSYLQGQGLYNEQFF. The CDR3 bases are TGTGCCAGCAGTTACCTTCAGGGACAGGGATTATACAATGAGCAGTTCTTC.

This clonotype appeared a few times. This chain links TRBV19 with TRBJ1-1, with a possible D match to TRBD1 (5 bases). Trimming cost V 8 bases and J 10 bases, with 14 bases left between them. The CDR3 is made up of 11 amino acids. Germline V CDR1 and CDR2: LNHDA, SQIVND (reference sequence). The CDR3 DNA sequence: TGTGCCAGTTCCTCAGGGATGAGAGCTTTCTTT. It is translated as CASSSGMRAFF.

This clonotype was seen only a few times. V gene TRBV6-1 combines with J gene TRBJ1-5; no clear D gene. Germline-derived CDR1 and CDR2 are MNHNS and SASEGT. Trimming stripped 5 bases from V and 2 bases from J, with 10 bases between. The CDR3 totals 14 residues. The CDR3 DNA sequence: TGTGCCAGCAGTAGGGAGGGCCGCAATCAGCCCCAGCATTTT. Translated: CASSREGRNQPQHF.

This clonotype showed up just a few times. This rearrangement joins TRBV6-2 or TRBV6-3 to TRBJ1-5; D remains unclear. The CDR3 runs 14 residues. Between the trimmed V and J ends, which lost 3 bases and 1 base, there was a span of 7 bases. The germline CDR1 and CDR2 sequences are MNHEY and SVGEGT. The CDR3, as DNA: TGTGCCAGCAGTTATTCCCGGAGCAATCAGCCCCAGCATTTT. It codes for CASSYSRSNQPQHF.

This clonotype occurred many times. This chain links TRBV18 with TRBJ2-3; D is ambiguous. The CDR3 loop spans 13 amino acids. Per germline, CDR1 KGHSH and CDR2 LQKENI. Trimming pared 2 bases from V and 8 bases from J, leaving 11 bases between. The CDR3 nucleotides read TGTGCCAGCTCACCAGAAAGTGGGTCTACGCAGTATTTT. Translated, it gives CASSPESGSTQYF.